Following are 32 T cell receptor beta chains from one sample sequenced in a study of blood T cell repertoires in COVID-19. Profiled with immunoSEQ multiplex PCR; TCRdb holds only in-frame clones, not every one. In the table there are about 220,000 clones, more than 75% of which are singletons. The sample consisted of peripheral blood. These receptors all come from a woman aged 70-85 years with COVID-19, enrolled during active disease.

Many counts were recorded for this clone. The chain has TRBV3-1 (or the pseudogene TRBV3-2) and TRBJ2-7, with D possibly matching TRBD1 (6 bases). V was trimmed by 4 bases and J by 6 bases, leaving 13 bases between them. CDR3 length: 13 residues. Per germline, CDR1 LGHDT and CDR2 YNNKEL (reference sequence). Written as DNA, the CDR3 is TGTGCCAGCAGCCGGGGTAACAGGGCCGAGCAGTACTTC. This codes for CASSRGNRAEQYF.

The chain combines TRBV30 with TRBJ2-7; 7 bases are shared with TRBD1. With 0 bases clipped from V and 6 bases from J, the junction kept 14 bases outside the gene matches. Germline loops: CDR1 GTSNPN, CDR2 SVGIG (reference sequence). This CDR3 spans 16 amino acids. This CDR3 is CAWSVGWRQGGREQYF. CDR3 nucleotides: TGTGCCTGGAGTGTAGGTTGGAGACAGGGTGGACGCGAGCAGTACTTC.

The chain uses TRBV5-4 and TRBJ2-1; tentative D call: TRBD1 (7 bases). Deletions cut 4 bases from V and 3 bases from J, with 14 bases between. Germline CDR1 reads SGHNT; CDR2 reads YYREEE (reference sequence). CDR3 length equals 15 residues. CDR3 loop: CASSPRQGGYNEQFF. In DNA, the CDR3 is TGTGCCAGCAGCCCCCGGCAGGGGGGCTACAATGAGCAGTTCTTC.

This chain joins TRBV9 and TRBJ1-2, with a possible D match to TRBD1 (6 bases). The V end lost 4 bases, the J end lost 4 bases, and 17 bases lay between the germline ends. This CDR3 is 15 amino acids long. Per germline, CDR1 SGDLS and CDR2 YYNGEE. CDR3 DNA sequence: TGTGCCAGCAGCTATCGCGGGGGGCAGTTCTATGGCTACACCTTC. Protein sequence: CASSYRGGQFYGYTF.

The chain joins TRBV6-5 to TRBJ2-7, with D hard to call. The CDR3 spans 13 residues. CDR1 and CDR2 from the germline V gene are MNHEY and SVGAGI. Between the trimmed V and J ends, which lost 4 bases and 2 bases, there was a span of 9 bases. CDR3 DNA: TGTGCCAGCAGTTCGCTATATCCCTACGAGCAGTACTTC. Translation gives CASSSLYPYEQYF.

The chain joins TRBV28 to TRBJ2-2; 7 positions match TRBD2. This CDR3 spans 12 amino acids. The germline V gene encodes CDR1 MDHEN and CDR2 SYDVKM. V lost 9 bases and J lost 5; bases outside the gene matches: 3. The CDR3 nucleotides read TGTGCCAGTTTGCGGGAGACCGGGGAGCTGTTTTTT. Translated: CASLRETGELFF.

The rearrangement joins TRBV29-1 to TRBJ2-2; tentatively, D is TRBD2 (5 bases). Trimming left V 5 bases short and J 5 bases short, with 12 bases between. This CDR3 is 13 amino acids long. Germline V CDR1 and CDR2: SQVTM, ANQGSEA. The CDR3 here is CSVPTEGTGELFF. Written as DNA, the CDR3 is TGCAGCGTTCCAACCGAGGGAACCGGGGAGCTGTTTTTT.

The rearrangement joins TRBV5-1 to TRBJ2-5, with D unclear. CDR1 is SGHRS and CDR2 is YFSETQ in the germline V gene. This CDR3 contains 13 residues. V was cut by 0 bases and J by 2 bases, with 5 bases left in between. The CDR3 protein is CASSLDIQETQYF. CDR3 DNA sequence: TGCGCCAGCAGCTTGGATATACAAGAGACCCAGTACTTC.

The rearrangement uses TRBV13 and TRBJ2-2, with D unclear. This CDR3 comprises 12 residues. V was clipped by 5 bases and J by 11 bases, with 12 bases between them. CDR1 is PRHDT and CDR2 is FYEKMQ in the germline V gene (reference sequence). The CDR3 DNA reads TGTGCCAGCAGCCCTCCCAGGCACGAGCTGTTTTTT. Protein sequence: CASSPPRHELFF.

The gene calls are TRBV24-1 and TRBJ2-5, with TRBD2 identical over 7 bases. V was pared by 3 bases and J by 5 bases, with 11 bases of the junction left unmatched. The CDR3 is 16 amino acids. Germline CDR1 is KGHDR and CDR2 is SFDVKD. The CDR3 here is CATSDRFTSAGETQYF. DNA of the CDR3: TGTGCCACCAGTGATCGGTTTACTAGCGCGGGGGAGACCCAGTACTTC.

The chain combines TRBV27 with TRBJ1-5, with 7 nucleotides matching TRBD1. The CDR3 extends over 17 amino acids. Germline V CDR1 and CDR2: MNHEY, SMNVEV (reference sequence). J was trimmed by 6 bases and V by 5 bases; bases with no gene match: 16. The CDR3: CASSKNGVGQVGQPQHF. In DNA, the CDR3 is TGTGCCAGCAGTAAAAATGGGGTCGGACAGGTCGGTCAGCCCCAGCATTTT.

The rearrangement uses TRBV11-2 and TRBJ2-1; 12 bases are a match to TRBD2. With V trimmed by 5 bases and J by 4 bases, 3 bases remained unmatched. The V gene's germline CDR1 is SGHAT and CDR2 FQNNGV. This CDR3 is built from 15 residues. This chain's CDR3 is CASSRTSGDYNEQFF. DNA for the CDR3: TGTGCCAGCAGCCGGACTAGCGGGGATTACAATGAGCAGTTCTTC.

The genes are TRBV7-9 and TRBJ2-1; tentatively, D is TRBD2 (5 bases). V lost 5 bases and J 7 bases, leaving 9 bases between the germline ends. The CDR3 loop spans 12 amino acids. Per the germline V gene, CDR1 is SEHNR and CDR2 is FQNEAQ (reference sequence). The CDR3 DNA is TGTGCCAGCAGCCTAAGGGAGAATGAGCAGTTCTTC. It is translated as CASSLRENEQFF.

The J gene is TRBJ1-1, the V gene TRBV6-2 or TRBV6-3; D perhaps matches TRBD1 (5 bases). The V end was cut by 2 bases, the J end by 4 bases, with 14 bases between. The CDR3 contains 15 residues. Germline V CDR1 and CDR2: MNHEY, SVGEGT. The CDR3 region is CASSYEAGRGTEAFF. The DNA for the CDR3 is TGTGCCAGCAGTTACGAAGCAGGGAGGGGCACTGAAGCTTTCTTT.

This clone was seen a few times. The rearrangement links TRBV28 to TRBJ1-2; D might be TRBD1 (6 bases). Per germline, CDR1 MDHEN and CDR2 SYDVKM. The CDR3 has 15 residues. V lost 8 bases and J lost 2, with 18 bases in between. The CDR3 nucleotides read TGTGCCAGCGGGGACATGGGGACTACAAACTATGGCTACACCTTC. It specifies CASGDMGTTNYGYTF.

This chain links TRBV4-3 with TRBJ2-2; TRBD1 aligns across 9 bases. The junction had 4 bases not matched to a gene; V was cut back by 3 bases and J by 5 bases. The germline V gene has CDR1 LGHNA and CDR2 YSLEER. The CDR3 spans 15 residues. The DNA for the CDR3 is TGCGCCAGCAGCCAGGGGACAGGGAGGACCGGGGAGCTGTTTTTT. The encoded protein is CASSQGTGRTGELFF.

This clone was picked up a small number of times. V is TRBV15 and J is TRBJ1-1, with 10 bases lining up with TRBD1. CDR1 LNHNV and CDR2 YYDKDF come from the germline V gene (reference sequence). The V and J ends lost 3 bases and 5 bases, in that order; junction bases with no gene match: 3. The CDR3 has 14 residues. As DNA, the CDR3 is TGTGCCACCAGCAGGGACAGGGGGAGAACTGAAGCTTTCTTT. It is translated as CATSRDRGRTEAFF.

Only a few counts were recorded for this clone. The chain employs TRBV6-2 or TRBV6-3 and TRBJ1-1; weak D call: TRBD1 (5 bases). V was cut by 5 bases and J by 1 base, with 8 bases left in between. This CDR3 has 13 amino acids. Germline-derived CDR1 and CDR2 are MNHEY and SVGEGT. CDR3 sequence reads: CASSKDKNTEAFF. The DNA for the CDR3 is TGTGCCAGCAGTAAGGACAAGAACACTGAAGCTTTCTTT.

The genes are TRBV6-2 or TRBV6-3 and TRBJ2-7, with 8 bases matching TRBD2. CDR1 and CDR2 (germline): MNHEY, SVGEGT. V gave up 3 bases and J gave up 2 bases; unmatched junction bases: 3. The CDR3 is 14 residues long. The CDR3 is CASSYLSGTYEQYF. CDR3 DNA sequence: TGTGCCAGCAGTTATCTTAGCGGGACCTACGAGCAGTACTTC.

The chain links TRBV6-6 to TRBJ2-7; a weak D match, TRBD2 (7 bases). CDR3 length equals 14 residues. From germline, CDR1 is MNHNY and CDR2 SVGAGI (reference sequence). The V and J ends lost 8 bases and 2 bases respectively, with 16 bases between them. The CDR3 here is CASGPKGGAYEQYF. The CDR3 nucleotides are TGTGCCAGCGGGCCGAAAGGGGGGGCCTACGAGCAGTACTTC.

V gene TRBV19 combines with J gene TRBJ1-5; D not certain. CDR1 and CDR2 from the germline V gene are LNHDA and SQIVND (reference sequence). The CDR3 is 15 amino acids. V lost 6 bases and J lost 0, with 12 bases in between. The CDR3 sequence is CASSTAVGSNQPQHF. The DNA of the CDR3 is TGTGCCAGTAGCACAGCGGTCGGTAGCAATCAGCCCCAGCATTTT.

This chain links TRBV7-8 with TRBJ2-7, with D uncertain. Trimming pared 6 bases from V and 3 bases from J, leaving 12 bases between. The CDR3 has 13 amino acids. The germline V gene encodes CDR1 SGHVS and CDR2 FQNEAQ. In DNA form, the CDR3 reads TGTGCCAGCAGAGCGTCGCCTGGCTACGAGCAGTACTTC. Protein sequence: CASRASPGYEQYF.

V and J are TRBV7-2 and TRBJ1-5; D possibly corresponds to TRBD1 (6 bases). The germline V gene encodes CDR1 SGHTA and CDR2 FQGNSA. V lost 5 bases and J 1 base, leaving 15 bases between the germline ends. There are 16 residues in the CDR3. CDR3 DNA: TGTGCCAGCAGCCTGCACAGGGTGGAGAGCAATCAGCCCCAGCATTTT. This encodes CASSLHRVESNQPQHF. The full variable domain, completed using reference TRBV7-2 and TRBJ1-5, is GAGVSQSPSNKVTEKGKDVELRCDPISGHTALYWYRQSLGQGLEFLIYFQGNSAPDKSGLPSDRFSAERTGGSVSTLTIQRTQQEDSAVYLCASSLHRVESNQPQHFGDGTRLSIL.

The chain joins TRBV7-2 to TRBJ2-1; 7 nucleotides agree with TRBD2. Unmatched junction bases numbered 12, after V lost 0 bases and J lost 10 bases. The germline V gene has CDR1 SGHTA and CDR2 FQGNSA. This CDR3 contains 16 residues. In nucleotides, the CDR3 is TGTGCCAGCAGCTTAGCGTCTAGCGGAGTTAGAGACGAGCAGTTCTTC. Its protein is CASSLASSGVRDEQFF.

The J gene is TRBJ2-3, the V gene TRBV11-2; TRBD2 matches at 10 bases. The germline CDR1 and CDR2 sequences are SGHAT and FQNNGV. The junction had 4 bases not matched to a gene; V was cut back by 5 bases and J by 2 bases. This CDR3 comprises 15 residues. In DNA, the CDR3 is TGTGCCAGCAGCCTTAGCGGGGGGCACACAGATACGCAGTATTTT. Protein sequence: CASSLSGGHTDTQYF.

The V and J genes are TRBV30 and TRBJ1-2, with D hard to call. The CDR3 loop spans 12 amino acids. V shed 3 bases and J shed 5 bases, with 10 bases lying between them. Germline-derived CDR1 and CDR2 are GTSNPN and SVGIG (reference sequence). The CDR3 is CAWRMGEYGYTF. The CDR3 nucleotides are TGTGCCTGGAGGATGGGAGAATATGGCTACACCTTC. Full variable domain (rest looked up from reference TRBV30 and TRBJ1-2): SQTIHQWPATLVQPVGSPLSLECTVEGTSNPNLYWYRQAAGRGLQLLFYSVGIGQISSEVPQNLSASRPQDRQFILSSKKLLLSDSGFYLCAWRMGEYGYTFGSGTRLTVV.

The chain has TRBV2 and TRBJ1-1; 9 nucleotides line up with TRBD1. Germline V gene data show CDR1 as SNHLY and CDR2 as FYNNEI. J was trimmed by 7 bases and V by 4 bases; bases with no gene match: 4. The CDR3 totals 13 residues. The CDR3 region is CASSVWTGDEAFF. The CDR3 DNA reads as TGTGCCAGCAGTGTCTGGACAGGGGATGAAGCTTTCTTT.

The chain recombines TRBV19 with TRBJ1-1, with D hard to call. Germline CDR1 LNHDA, CDR2 SQIVND (reference sequence). V gave up 7 bases and J gave up 13 bases, with 25 bases separating them. The CDR3 covers 14 residues. The CDR3, as DNA: TGTGCCAGTACCGTATATGGTGAACAGTGGGTTCTTTTCTTT. It translates to CASTVYGEQWVLFF.

There are a few counts of this clone. This sequence joins TRBV27 and TRBJ2-1; D possibly corresponds to TRBD2 (5 bases). CDR1 is MNHEY, CDR2 SMNVEV, per germline (reference sequence). This CDR3 contains 16 residues. Trimming cost V 4 bases and J 6 bases, with 19 bases left between them. The CDR3 DNA reads TGTGCCAGCAGTTCCAAACTTACTAGAGGTGGCAATGAGCAGTTCTTC. Protein product: CASSSKLTRGGNEQFF.

The chain recombines TRBV6-2 or TRBV6-3 with TRBJ2-3; D is perhaps TRBD2 (5 bases). CDR1 is MNHEY, CDR2 SVGEGT, per germline. The V gene lost 2 bases and the J gene lost 5 bases, with 14 bases spanning the gap. The CDR3 contains 15 residues. CDR3 sequence (DNA): TGTGCCAGCAGTTACGCCGGACTGGAAGTAGATACGCAGTATTTT. Its translation: CASSYAGLEVDTQYF.

V and J are TRBV19 and TRBJ2-1, with 7 bases that match TRBD1. CDR1 and CDR2 from the germline V gene are LNHDA and SQIVND (reference sequence). Germline trimming cut 3 bases from V and 1 base from J; bases unmatched to any gene: 12. The CDR3 contains 18 residues. The CDR3 reads CASSIYSPGTVSYNEQFF. DNA of the CDR3: TGTGCCAGTAGTATTTATAGCCCCGGGACAGTATCCTACAATGAGCAGTTCTTC.

This chain joins TRBV13 and TRBJ2-2, with D possibly matching TRBD2 (6 bases). This CDR3 is built from 15 residues. Trimming cost V 3 bases and J 3 bases, with 11 bases left between them. The germline V gene has CDR1 PRHDT and CDR2 FYEKMQ (reference sequence). The CDR3 DNA is TGTGCCAGCAGCTTGGGACTCCCACACACCGGGGAGCTGTTTTTT. As protein: CASSLGLPHTGELFF.